Reported below is one T cell receptor (beta chain). The data were taken from a study of blood T cell repertoires in COVID-19. V lost 4 bases and J lost 4; bases outside the gene matches: 6. This CDR3 has 14 residues. CDR1 and CDR2 (germline): SGHNT, YENEEA. Using immunoSEQ multiplex PCR, the repertoire was profiled, and TCRdb retains in-frame clones only, with some absent. This table has some 99,000 clones, 90% appearing once. The V and J genes are TRBV11-3 and TRBJ1-2; 7 nucleotides match TRBD1. The source of this sequence is a human donor in a cohort sampled during active COVID-19. Sequences were obtained from peripheral blood. In DNA form, the CDR3 reads TGTGCCAGCAGCTCTGATGGACAGGCCTATGGCTACACCTTC. This codes for CASSSDGQAYGYTF.